Listed below are T cell receptor beta chains from one sample, sequenced in a study of cytomegalovirus exposure and HLA in healthy donors. The assay was immunoSEQ multiplex PCR, and TCRdb's table has in-frame clones only and misses some. The table records over 120,000 clones, 60% to 85% of them present only once. Sequencing was done on a sample of PBMCs. The receptors originated from a man aged 25-45 years in good health and CMV-seronegative. The CDR3 runs from the conserved cysteine through the conserved F or W. D genes are given only for firm matches. Clone size is stated in some rows and not others, as once, few, many or a class when expanded.

D gene	V gene	J gene	clone size	CDR3 protein	CDR3 DNA
NA	TRBV28	TRBJ2-7	NA	CASIPGVGPREQYF	TGTGCCAGCATCCCCGGAGTGGGGCCACGGGAGCAGTACTTC
TRBD1	TRBV28	TRBJ1-1	NA	CASSPMGQSLNTEAFF	TGTGCCAGCAGTCCCATGGGACAGAGCTTGAACACTGAAGCTTTCTTT
NA	TRBV29-1	TRBJ1-1	NA	CSADRLNTEAFF	TGCAGCGCTGACAGGTTGAACACTGAAGCTTTCTTT
NA	TRBV7-8	TRBJ1-2	NA	CASSLAGSDYGYTF	TGTGCCAGCAGCTTAGCAGGGAGCGACTATGGCTACACCTTC
NA	TRBV28	TRBJ2-7	NA	CASRDERRIPPYEQYF	TGTGCCAGCCGGGATGAACGCCGGATCCCTCCCTACGAGCAGTACTTC
TRBD1	TRBV28	TRBJ2-7	NA	CASSSWDRPHEQYF	TGTGCCAGCAGTTCGTGGGACAGGCCCCACGAGCAGTACTTC
NA	TRBV4-2	TRBJ1-2	few	CASSQDVGDYYGYTF	TGTGCCAGCAGCCAAGATGTCGGGGATTACTATGGCTACACCTTC
TRBD1	TRBV11-2	TRBJ1-1	NA	CASSGGQGTNTEAFF	TGTGCCAGCAGCGGGGGACAGGGGACGAACACTGAAGCTTTCTTT
NA	TRBV18	TRBJ2-3	NA	CASSRSPPGSTDTQYF	TGTGCCAGCTCACGATCCCCCCCAGGTAGCACAGATACGCAGTATTTT
TRBD2	TRBV10-1	TRBJ2-7	few	CASSDPSLAGAGEQYF	TGCGCCAGCAGTGACCCGAGTCTAGCGGGAGCGGGAGAGCAGTACTTC
NA	TRBV5-3	TRBJ2-7	NA	CARSLAGHHYEQYF	TGTGCCAGAAGCTTGGCGGGACACCACTACGAGCAGTACTTC
TRBD2	TRBV30	TRBJ2-2	NA	CAWMRTSGTGELFF	TGTGCCTGGATGAGGACTAGTGGCACCGGGGAGCTGTTTTTT
TRBD1	TRBV29-1	TRBJ2-2	NA	CSVPGRGPGELFF	TGCAGCGTTCCAGGAAGGGGGCCCGGGGAGCTGTTTTTT
NA	TRBV27	TRBJ1-2	NA	CASSDTGNYGYTF	TGTGCCAGCAGTGATACAGGGAACTATGGCTACACCTTC
NA	TRBV7-2	TRBJ1-6	NA	CASSDGGFGVSPLHF	TGTGCCAGCAGCGACGGAGGTTTCGGGGTTTCACCCCTCCACTTT
NA	TRBV9	TRBJ1-1	NA	CASSVGTHTEAFF	TGTGCCAGCAGCGTGGGCACGCACACTGAAGCTTTCTTT
TRBD1	TRBV7-9	TRBJ1-1	NA	CASVSGSGTGGGTEAFF	TGTGCCAGCGTTTCGGGTTCCGGGACAGGGGGAGGTACTGAAGCTTTCTTT
TRBD1	TRBV6-1	TRBJ1-1	NA	CASRSGQGSTEAFF	TGTGCCAGCAGATCGGGACAGGGGAGCACTGAAGCTTTCTTT
TRBD1	TRBV5-6	TRBJ1-1	NA	CASSSDRGAEAFF	TGTGCCAGCAGCTCGGACAGGGGGGCTGAAGCTTTCTTT
TRBD2	TRBV7-2	TRBJ2-3	NA	CASSPGGALTDTQYF	TGTGCCAGCAGCCCCGGGGGGGCCCTGACAGATACGCAGTATTTT
NA	TRBV7-2	TRBJ2-4	few	CASSTHLDRLAKNIQYF	TGTGCCAGCAGCACACACCTAGATCGGTTAGCCAAAAACATTCAGTACTTC
TRBD2	TRBV6-6	TRBJ2-5	NA	CASSYSRGVAGETQYF	TGTGCCAGCAGTTACAGTCGGGGGGTAGCCGGGGAGACCCAGTACTTC
NA	TRBV6-4	TRBJ1-3	NA	CASSGEPRDSGNTIYF	TGTGCCAGCAGTGGCGAACCGAGAGACTCTGGAAACACCATATATTTT
NA	TRBV5-1	TRBJ1-4	NA	CASSGQPPDEKLFF	TGCGCCAGCAGCGGACAACCCCCGGATGAAAAACTGTTTTTT
NA	TRBV4-1	TRBJ1-4	many	CASSPTLDIREKLFF	TGCGCCAGCAGCCCGACCCTGGACATACGGGAAAAACTGTTTTTT
NA	TRBV18	TRBJ2-3	NA	CASSQEPPDTQYF	TGTGCCAGCTCACAAGAGCCCCCGGATACGCAGTATTTT
NA	TRBV7-3	TRBJ2-7	NA	CASSLTGTGYEQYF	TGTGCCAGCAGCTTAACAGGGACTGGTTACGAGCAGTACTTC
TRBD2	TRBV5-4	TRBJ2-1	NA	CASSKGLAGEGNEQFF	TGTGCCAGCAGCAAGGGACTAGCGGGAGAAGGGAATGAGCAGTTCTTC
TRBD1	TRBV5-6	TRBJ2-5	few	CASSSGQGAETQYF	TGTGCCAGTAGCTCCGGACAGGGGGCCGAGACCCAGTACTTC
NA	TRBV6-1	TRBJ2-3	NA	CASSRQPADTQYF	TGTGCCAGCAGTAGACAGCCGGCGGATACGCAGTATTTT
NA	TRBV6-5	TRBJ1-2	NA	CASSFNKQGAYGYTF	TGTGCCAGCAGCTTTAATAAACAGGGAGCCTATGGCTACACCTTC
TRBD1	TRBV13	TRBJ2-3	NA	CASSLQGAGYTDTQYF	TGTGCCAGCAGCCTACAGGGGGCCGGGTACACAGATACGCAGTATTTT
TRBD1	TRBV4-2	TRBJ1-2	NA	CASSQDRDRGLYGYTF	TGTGCCAGCAGCCAAGATCGGGACAGGGGCCTTTATGGCTACACCTTC
TRBD1	TRBV29-1	TRBJ2-3	NA	CSVDRVDTQYF	TGCAGCGTGGACAGGGTAGATACGCAGTATTTT
NA	TRBV9	TRBJ1-2	NA	CASSSDHGYTF	TGTGCCAGCAGCAGCGACCATGGCTACACCTTC
NA	TRBV27	TRBJ1-3	NA	CASRAGAADSGNTIYF	TGTGCCAGCAGAGCGGGGGCCGCGGACTCTGGAAACACCATATATTTT
TRBD1	TRBV5-1	TRBJ1-1	NA	CASSLNVQGAKSTEAFF	TGCGCCAGCAGCCTGAACGTACAGGGGGCGAAAAGTACTGAAGCTTTCTTT
TRBD1	TRBV27	TRBJ2-1	NA	CASSLGTGEFF	TGTGCCAGCAGTTTAGGGACAGGGGAGTTCTTC
TRBD1	TRBV4-2	TRBJ2-7	NA	CASSQARDRESEQYF	TGTGCCAGCAGCCAAGCCAGGGACAGGGAGAGTGAGCAGTACTTC
TRBD1	TRBV11-2	TRBJ1-1	NA	CASSRPGQGRNTEAFF	TGTGCCAGCAGCAGACCGGGACAGGGAAGGAACACTGAAGCTTTCTTT
TRBD2	TRBV27	TRBJ2-1	NA	CASIPRSGGRVENNEQFF	TGTGCCAGCATACCGAGGAGTGGCGGGAGGGTAGAAAACAATGAGCAGTTCTTC
TRBD2	TRBV7-6	TRBJ2-1	NA	CASSLDVGSAAGGGQFF	TGTGCCAGCAGCTTAGATGTAGGGAGTGCGGCGGGAGGGGGGCAGTTCTTC
TRBD1	TRBV6-6	TRBJ1-6	once	CASSPAGTAHSPLHF	TGTGCCAGCAGTCCCGCAGGGACAGCTCATTCACCCCTCCACTTT
TRBD2	TRBV11-3	TRBJ2-3	NA	CASSDSGRATDTQYF	TGTGCCAGCAGCGATAGCGGGAGGGCCACAGATACGCAGTATTTT